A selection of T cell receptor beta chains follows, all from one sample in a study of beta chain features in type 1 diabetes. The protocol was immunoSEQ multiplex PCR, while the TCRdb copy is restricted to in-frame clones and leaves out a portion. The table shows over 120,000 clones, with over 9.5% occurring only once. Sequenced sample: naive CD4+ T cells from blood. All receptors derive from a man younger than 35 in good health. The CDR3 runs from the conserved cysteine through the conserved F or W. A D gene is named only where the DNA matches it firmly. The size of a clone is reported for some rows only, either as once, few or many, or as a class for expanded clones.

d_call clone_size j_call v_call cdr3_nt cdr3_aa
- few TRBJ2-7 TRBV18 TGTGCCAGCTCACCAGACAGGCAGGGTGAGCAGTACTTC CASSPDRQGEQYF
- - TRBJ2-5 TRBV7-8 TGTGCCAGCAGCCCTGTCGCGGGGGCCCAAGAGACCCAGTACTTC CASSPVAGAQETQYF
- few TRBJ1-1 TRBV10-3 TGTGCCATCAGTGACTCCGCAGGGCCCCTACCTGGTGAAGCTTTCTTT CAISDSAGPLPGEAFF
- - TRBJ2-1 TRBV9 TGTGCCAGCAGCCCCCGCGAGAGAAGGGAGGATGAGCAGTTCTTC CASSPRERREDEQFF
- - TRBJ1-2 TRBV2 TGTGCCAGCAGTGACAGGGGTTTGAGCTACACCTTC CASSDRGLSYTF
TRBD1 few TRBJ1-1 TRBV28 TGTGCCAGCAGTTCACGTGGACAGGCCTTGGTGACTGAAGCTTTCTTT CASSSRGQALVTEAFF
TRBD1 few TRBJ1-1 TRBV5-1 TGCGCCAGCAGCTCGGACAGGGCGGCTTTGGACACTGAAGCTTTCTTT CASSSDRAALDTEAFF
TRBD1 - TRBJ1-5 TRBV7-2 TGTGCCAGCAGCAAGGGACAGCTCGCCGGGGGTCCCCAGCATTTT CASSKGQLAGGPQHF
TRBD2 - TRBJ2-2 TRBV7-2 TGTGCCAGCAGCCAAGTTGGCCTAGCGGGGGAGATAACCGGGGAGCTGTTTTTT CASSQVGLAGEITGELFF
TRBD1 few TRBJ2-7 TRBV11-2 TGTGCCAGCAGCCGGACCGGGACAGGGGGGAACGAGCAGTACTTC CASSRTGTGGNEQYF
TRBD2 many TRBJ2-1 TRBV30 TGTGCCTGGAGGGCTAGCGGGGGCCAGCAGTTCTTC CAWRASGGQQFF
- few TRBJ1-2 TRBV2 TGTGCCAGCAGTGCAACAGGGAAGGGCAACTATGGCTACACCTTC CASSATGKGNYGYTF
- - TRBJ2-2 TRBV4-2 TGTGCCAGCAGATCCCGGCGGGGCGACACCGGGGAGCTGTTTTTT CASRSRRGDTGELFF
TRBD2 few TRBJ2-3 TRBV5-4 TGTGCCAGCAGTTCCAAGCGGGGGAAGACAGATACGCAGTATTTT CASSSKRGKTDTQYF
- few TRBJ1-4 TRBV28 TGTGCCACCCTTCAACTAATTGATGAAAAACTGTTTTTT CATLQLIDEKLFF
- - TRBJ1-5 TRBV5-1 TGCGCCAGCAGCTTGACGACGGGGAATCAGCCCCAGCATTTT CASSLTTGNQPQHF
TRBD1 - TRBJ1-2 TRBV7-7 TGTGCCAGCAGCCCCCTGGGACAGAACTATGGCTACACCTTC CASSPLGQNYGYTF
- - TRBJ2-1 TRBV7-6 TGTGCCAGCAGCTTATCCCCCTCGGCGGACAATGAGCAGTTCTTC CASSLSPSADNEQFF
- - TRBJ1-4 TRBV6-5 TGTGCCAGCCGCGAAGACAGTAATGAAAAACTGTTTTTT CASREDSNEKLFF
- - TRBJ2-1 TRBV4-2 TGTGCCAGCAGCTTTAGGCCCCGGGTAACCTACAATGAGCAGTTCTTC CASSFRPRVTYNEQFF
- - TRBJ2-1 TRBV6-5 TGTGCCAGCAGCTCCCGGGGGGCTCTAGATGAGCAGTTCTTC CASSSRGALDEQFF
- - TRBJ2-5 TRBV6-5 TGTGCCAGCAGTAACCGGGACACGTCTGTGTACTTC CASSNRDTSVYF